Listed below are T cell receptor beta chains from one sample, sequenced in a study of T-cell reconstitution after alpha-beta-depleted transplantation in children. TCRdb re-derived calls from the PCR reads in MiXCR, one entry per CDR3 protein. The profile shows roughly 190,000 distinct CDR3 sequences, about 15% of them singletons. Material: PBMCs from the stem cell graft donor, obtained from the stem cell graft. The source is a human donor who donated a stem cell graft to a child with acute lymphoblastic leukemia. The CDR3 runs from the conserved cysteine through the conserved F or W. D genes are given only for firm matches. Rows may omit the clone size; those that give it use once, few, many or a size class.

D gene: TRBD1; clone size: many; J gene: TRBJ1-1; V gene: TRBV12-3/TRBV12-4; CDR3 protein: CASSGARVQGVAEAFF; CDR3 DNA: TGTGCCAGCAGCGGAGCTAGGGTTCAGGGGGTCGCTGAAGCTTTCTTT
D gene: TRBD1; clone size: few; J gene: TRBJ2-7; V gene: TRBV20-1; CDR3 protein: CSATELRGGDEQYF; CDR3 DNA: TGCAGTGCTACGGAACTTAGAGGGGGCGACGAGCAGTACTTC
D gene: .; clone size: many; J gene: TRBJ1-2; V gene: TRBV5-6; CDR3 protein: CASSGRGTVDYGYTF; CDR3 DNA: TGTGCCAGCAGCGGCCGCGGGACGGTGGACTATGGCTACACCTTC
D gene: .; clone size: many; J gene: TRBJ2-7; V gene: TRBV29-1; CDR3 protein: CSVEEVTSYEQYF; CDR3 DNA: TGCAGCGTTGAGGAGGTTACCTCCTACGAGCAGTACTTC
D gene: TRBD1; clone size: many; J gene: TRBJ1-2; V gene: TRBV10-3; CDR3 protein: CAISDGEGQSYGYTF; CDR3 DNA: TGTGCCATCAGTGACGGGGAGGGACAGAGTTATGGCTACACCTTC
D gene: .; clone size: many; J gene: TRBJ1-4; V gene: TRBV24-1; CDR3 protein: CATSDQEDEKLFF; CDR3 DNA: TGTGCCACCAGTGATCAAGAGGATGAAAAACTGTTTTTT
D gene: TRBD1; clone size: many; J gene: TRBJ2-7; V gene: TRBV20-1; CDR3 protein: CSARPPRQGFDEQYF; CDR3 DNA: TGCAGTGCTAGACCCCCGAGACAGGGGTTCGACGAGCAGTACTTC
D gene: .; clone size: .; J gene: TRBJ2-1; V gene: TRBV3-1; CDR3 protein: CASSPNPDPRDEQFF; CDR3 DNA: TGTGCCAGCAGCCCCAACCCGGACCCCAGGGATGAGCAGTTCTTC
D gene: TRBD2; clone size: .; J gene: TRBJ2-1; V gene: TRBV5-1; CDR3 protein: CASSLEGTSGHEQFF; CDR3 DNA: TGCGCCAGCAGCTTGGAGGGGACTAGCGGGCACGAGCAGTTCTTC
D gene: TRBD2; clone size: .; J gene: TRBJ2-1; V gene: TRBV7-6; CDR3 protein: CASSLDSEGTSVEQFF; CDR3 DNA: TGTGCTAGCAGCTTAGACTCAGAGGGGACTAGCGTTGAGCAGTTCTTC
D gene: .; clone size: many; J gene: TRBJ2-7; V gene: TRBV29-1; CDR3 protein: CSVAELEGAYEQYF; CDR3 DNA: TGCAGCGTGGCCGAACTAGAGGGGGCCTACGAGCAGTACTTC
D gene: TRBD1; clone size: many; J gene: TRBJ1-2; V gene: TRBV12-3/TRBV12-4; CDR3 protein: CASRKDRAYGYTF; CDR3 DNA: TGTGCCAGCAGGAAAGACAGGGCATATGGCTACACCTTC
D gene: TRBD2; clone size: many; J gene: TRBJ2-1; V gene: TRBV5-1; CDR3 protein: CASSLRAASGRVAYNEQFF; CDR3 DNA: TGCGCCAGCAGCTTGAGGGCGGCTAGCGGGAGGGTGGCCTACAATGAGCAGTTCTTC
D gene: TRBD2; clone size: few; J gene: TRBJ2-1; V gene: TRBV20-1; CDR3 protein: CSASLAGGPRFYNEQFF; CDR3 DNA: TGCAGTGCTAGTCTAGCGGGAGGGCCGAGGTTCTACAATGAGCAGTTCTTC
D gene: .; clone size: many; J gene: TRBJ2-7; V gene: TRBV5-1; CDR3 protein: CASSPMDYEQYF; CDR3 DNA: TGCGCCAGCAGCCCCATGGACTACGAGCAGTACTTC
D gene: TRBD2; clone size: .; J gene: TRBJ2-7; V gene: TRBV4-1; CDR3 protein: CASSRIPGLAGEEQYF; CDR3 DNA: TGCGCCAGCAGCCGAATTCCGGGACTAGCGGGAGAAGAGCAGTACTTC
D gene: .; clone size: many; J gene: TRBJ1-4; V gene: TRBV5-1; CDR3 protein: CASSLNPIGQQEKLFF; CDR3 DNA: TGCGCCAGCAGCTTGAACCCCATCGGACAACAGGAAAAACTGTTTTTT
D gene: .; clone size: .; J gene: TRBJ2-4; V gene: TRBV5-6; CDR3 protein: CARSPRVGPIQYF; CDR3 DNA: TGTGCCAGGAGCCCTAGGGTCGGACCTATTCAGTACTTC
D gene: TRBD1; clone size: many; J gene: TRBJ1-4; V gene: TRBV6-5; CDR3 protein: CASSSTSGTAKVEKLFF; CDR3 DNA: TGTGCCAGCAGTTCTACCTCCGGGACAGCTAAGGTCGAAAAACTGTTTTTT
D gene: TRBD1; clone size: .; J gene: TRBJ2-7; V gene: TRBV12-3/TRBV12-4; CDR3 protein: CASSPADRGYEQYF; CDR3 DNA: TGTGCCAGCAGTCCCGCGGACAGGGGCTACGAGCAGTACTTC
D gene: TRBD2; clone size: many; J gene: TRBJ2-3; V gene: TRBV4-1; CDR3 protein: CASRPLGLARSDTQYF; CDR3 DNA: TGCGCCAGCAGACCCTTGGGACTAGCTAGGTCAGATACGCAGTATTTT
D gene: TRBD1; clone size: many; J gene: TRBJ1-1; V gene: TRBV11-2; CDR3 protein: CASSAPVRDRGRRTEAFF; CDR3 DNA: TGTGCCAGCAGCGCCCCGGTGCGGGACAGGGGGCGCCGAACTGAAGCTTTCTTT
D gene: .; clone size: many; J gene: TRBJ1-1; V gene: TRBV5-1; CDR3 protein: CASSAGQPNTEAFF; CDR3 DNA: TGCGCCAGCAGCGCCGGGCAGCCCAACACTGAAGCTTTCTTT
D gene: .; clone size: few; J gene: TRBJ1-3; V gene: TRBV12-3/TRBV12-4; CDR3 protein: CASSLAGGNTIYF; CDR3 DNA: TGTGCCAGCAGTTTAGCAGGGGGGAACACCATATATTTT
D gene: .; clone size: many; J gene: TRBJ1-3; V gene: TRBV5-1; CDR3 protein: CASSSTGPGNTIYF; CDR3 DNA: TGCGCCAGCAGCTCGACGGGCCCCGGAAACACCATATATTTT
D gene: .; clone size: few; J gene: TRBJ2-7; V gene: TRBV6-1; CDR3 protein: CASSPGTDSYEQYF; CDR3 DNA: TGTGCCAGCAGTCCCGGGACCGACTCCTACGAGCAGTACTTC
D gene: .; clone size: many; J gene: TRBJ1-1; V gene: TRBV18; CDR3 protein: CASSPGTQRNTEAFF; CDR3 DNA: TGTGCCAGCTCACCCGGGACACAGAGGAACACTGAAGCTTTCTTT
D gene: TRBD2; clone size: many; J gene: TRBJ2-7; V gene: TRBV7-2; CDR3 protein: CASSLWIGGGQSEQYF; CDR3 DNA: TGTGCCAGCAGCTTGTGGATTGGGGGAGGGCAAAGCGAGCAGTACTTC
D gene: .; clone size: many; J gene: TRBJ1-1; V gene: TRBV12-3/TRBV12-4; CDR3 protein: CASTSGEAFF; CDR3 DNA: TGTGCCAGCACCTCAGGGGAAGCTTTCTTT
D gene: TRBD2; clone size: many; J gene: TRBJ2-3; V gene: TRBV7-8; CDR3 protein: CASSLFLAGGPTDTQYF; CDR3 DNA: TGTGCCAGCAGCTTGTTTTTAGCGGGAGGGCCGACAGATACGCAGTATTTT
D gene: .; clone size: .; J gene: TRBJ2-7; V gene: TRBV25-1; CDR3 protein: CASRPSDDMGLREQYF; CDR3 DNA: TGTGCCAGCAGGCCATCAGACGATATGGGACTGCGGGAGCAGTACTTC
D gene: .; clone size: many; J gene: TRBJ2-1; V gene: TRBV20-1; CDR3 protein: CSAHRGNEQFF; CDR3 DNA: TGCAGTGCTCACCGGGGGAATGAGCAGTTCTTC
D gene: .; clone size: many; J gene: TRBJ2-7; V gene: TRBV5-5; CDR3 protein: CASSLLPTGVPGGEQYF; CDR3 DNA: TGTGCCAGCAGCTTACTGCCAACAGGGGTCCCAGGGGGGGAGCAGTACTTC
D gene: .; clone size: many; J gene: TRBJ2-7; V gene: TRBV10-3; CDR3 protein: CAISEGGSYEQYF; CDR3 DNA: TGTGCCATCAGTGAGGGGGGGTCCTACGAGCAGTACTTC
D gene: .; clone size: .; J gene: TRBJ2-1; V gene: TRBV11-3; CDR3 protein: CASSLVGGALGEQFF; CDR3 DNA: TGTGCCAGCAGCTTAGTGGGCGGCGCCCTGGGAGAGCAGTTCTTC
D gene: .; clone size: many; J gene: TRBJ2-1; V gene: TRBV5-1; CDR3 protein: CASSLGDTNNEQFF; CDR3 DNA: TGCGCCAGCAGCTTAGGGGACACCAACAATGAGCAGTTCTTC
D gene: .; clone size: .; J gene: TRBJ2-3; V gene: TRBV24-1; CDR3 protein: CATSDSRTDTQYF; CDR3 DNA: TGTGCCACCAGTGATTCCCGCACAGATACGCAGTATTTT
D gene: .; clone size: many; J gene: TRBJ2-1; V gene: TRBV7-2; CDR3 protein: CASSLLALSYNEQFF; CDR3 DNA: TGTGCCAGCAGCCTTCTAGCGCTCTCCTACAATGAGCAGTTCTTC
D gene: TRBD2; clone size: many; J gene: TRBJ2-3; V gene: TRBV12-3/TRBV12-4; CDR3 protein: CASSPVAGGRRGKDTQYF; CDR3 DNA: TGTGCCAGCAGCCCCGTTGCGGGAGGGCGAAGGGGGAAAGATACGCAGTATTTT
D gene: .; clone size: many; J gene: TRBJ1-2; V gene: TRBV29-1; CDR3 protein: CSVEGTVTNYGYTF; CDR3 DNA: TGCAGCGTTGAAGGGACTGTTACTAACTATGGCTACACCTTC
D gene: .; clone size: many; J gene: TRBJ2-3; V gene: TRBV20-1; CDR3 protein: CSARGRASSTDTQYF; CDR3 DNA: TGCAGTGCTAGGGGGCGGGCTTCGAGCACAGATACGCAGTATTTT
D gene: .; clone size: .; J gene: TRBJ1-1; V gene: TRBV5-1; CDR3 protein: CASSSQPQGYEAFF; CDR3 DNA: TGCGCCAGCAGCTCCCAACCCCAGGGCTATGAAGCTTTCTTT
D gene: TRBD1; clone size: many; J gene: TRBJ1-1; V gene: TRBV5-1; CDR3 protein: CASSFWLQGTPGTEAFF; CDR3 DNA: TGCGCCAGCAGCTTCTGGTTACAGGGGACACCGGGGACTGAAGCTTTCTTT
D gene: TRBD2; clone size: .; J gene: TRBJ2-1; V gene: TRBV7-1; CDR3 protein: CASSSPTRGGEGTSGSSYYNEQFF; CDR3 DNA: TGTGCCAGCAGCTCACCGACTAGGGGAGGAGAGGGGACTAGCGGGAGTTCTTACTACAATGAGCAGTTCTTC
D gene: TRBD1; clone size: many; J gene: TRBJ2-2; V gene: TRBV28; CDR3 protein: CASSFTTGWDTGELFF; CDR3 DNA: TGTGCCAGCAGTTTCACGACAGGGTGGGACACCGGGGAGCTGTTTTTT
D gene: .; clone size: .; J gene: TRBJ2-5; V gene: TRBV29-1; CDR3 protein: CSVETPRRETQYF; CDR3 DNA: TGCAGCGTTGAGACACCACGGCGAGAGACCCAGTACTTC
D gene: TRBD2; clone size: many; J gene: TRBJ2-7; V gene: TRBV20-1; CDR3 protein: CSASGVAANPYEQYF; CDR3 DNA: TGCAGTGCAAGCGGGGTAGCGGCCAACCCCTACGAGCAGTACTTC
D gene: .; clone size: once; J gene: TRBJ1-6; V gene: TRBV3-1; CDR3 protein: CASSPSSENSPLHF; CDR3 DNA: TGTGCCAGCAGCCCGTCCTCGGAGAATTCACCCCTCCACTTT
D gene: .; clone size: few; J gene: TRBJ2-1; V gene: TRBV7-9; CDR3 protein: CASSLTRGYLGEQFF; CDR3 DNA: TGTGCCAGCAGCCTAACACGGGGCTATTTGGGTGAGCAGTTCTTT
D gene: .; clone size: .; J gene: TRBJ2-7; V gene: TRBV20-1; CDR3 protein: CSARGLADYNYEQYF; CDR3 DNA: TGCAGTGCTAGGGGCCTGGCAGATTATAACTACGAGCAGTACTTC
D gene: .; clone size: .; J gene: TRBJ1-4; V gene: TRBV7-2; CDR3 protein: CASSPQTAANEKLFF; CDR3 DNA: TGTGCCAGCAGCCCGCAAACTGCTGCTAATGAAAAACTGTTTTTT
D gene: TRBD2; clone size: many; J gene: TRBJ2-7; V gene: TRBV11-1; CDR3 protein: CASSSSGSPDYEQYF; CDR3 DNA: TGTGCCAGCAGCTCTAGCGGGAGTCCCGACTACGAGCAGTACTTC
D gene: TRBD2; clone size: .; J gene: TRBJ2-3; V gene: TRBV10-3; CDR3 protein: CAITLAGRPTDTQYF; CDR3 DNA: TGTGCCATCACACTAGCGGGCCGTCCCACAGATACGCAGTATTTT
D gene: .; clone size: many; J gene: TRBJ1-3; V gene: TRBV12-3/TRBV12-4; CDR3 protein: CASFGDVSGNTIYF; CDR3 DNA: TGTGCCAGTTTTGGGGACGTCTCTGGAAACACCATATATTTT